This T cell receptor (beta chain) appears in the sequencing data of a study of blood T cell repertoires in COVID-19. Study-level background: Samples came from the United States, Italy and Spain, spanning acute and convalescent COVID-19.

CDR1 and CDR2 from the germline V gene are SGHNT and YENEEA. V lost 1 base and J lost 2; bases outside the gene matches: 5. This CDR3 has 16 residues. How the authors handled the data: Counts of nucleated cells, estimated from reference gene primer amplification, were obtained. Assay: immunoSEQ multiplex PCR; the TCRdb copy retains only in-frame clones and omits some. Clonal size and the V and J genes are those of that table, whereas D and trimming came from the DNA. Of roughly 88,000 clones listed, about 82% were seen once; the top ten hold around a sixth. The sample taken for sequencing was peripheral blood. This sequence originates from a woman aged 80 or over with acute or convalescent COVID-19. The rearrangement uses TRBV11-3 and TRBJ2-1, with 7 bases identical to TRBD2. The DNA for the CDR3 is TGTGCCAGCAGCTTAGGCGACCTAGCGGCCTACAATGAGCAGTTCTTC. It yields the protein CASSLGDLAAYNEQFF.